These 13 T cell receptor beta chains share one sample of origin, sequenced in a study of shared clonotypes between healthy human individuals. Data came from immunoSEQ multiplex PCR; TCRdb stores just in-frame clones and leaves some out. The repertoire includes roughly 2,300,000 clones, under 95% of them detected once, and 0.37% sits in the top ten. The sequenced sample consisted of naive CD4+ T cells from PBMCs. Subset defined: CD45RA+ positively selected. These receptors were collected from a man aged 18 to 29 in good health. Some clones in this sample may be carry-over from other donors' samples.

J is TRBJ2-3 and V is TRBV6-5; 7 nucleotides line up with TRBD1. Trimming removed 5 bases from V and 2 bases from J; junction bases left unmatched: 4. CDR3 length: 14 amino acids. The V gene's germline CDR1 is MNHEY and CDR2 SVGAGI. The CDR3 DNA reads as TGTGCCAGCAGTCCGGGACAGCACACAGATACGCAGTATTTT. Translation gives CASSPGQHTDTQYF.

The rearrangement uses TRBV4-2 and TRBJ2-5; 7 positions match TRBD2. Germline V gene data show CDR1 as LGHNA and CDR2 as YNFKEQ. The CDR3 runs to 16 residues. Germline trimming cut 1 base from V and 2 bases from J; bases unmatched to any gene: 7. CDR3 sequence reads: CASSQGPGGGQETQYF. The CDR3, as DNA: TGTGCCAGCAGCCAAGGGCCGGGCGGGGGACAAGAGACCCAGTACTTC.

This clone was picked up one time. This chain joins TRBV30 and TRBJ2-7; D ambiguous. Trimming stripped 1 base from V and 3 bases from J, with 7 bases between. The CDR3 has 12 residues. Germline V gene lookup returns CDR1 GTSNPN and CDR2 SVGIG (reference sequence). In DNA form, the CDR3 reads TGTGCCTGGAGTGCCAGAGGCTACGAGCAGTACTTC. Translating gives CAWSARGYEQYF.

The V call is TRBV7-2, the J call TRBJ2-4, with 8 bases matching TRBD1. The CDR3 is made up of 15 amino acids. Germline V CDR1 and CDR2: SGHTA, FQGNSA. V lost 3 bases, J lost 2 bases, and 3 bases stayed unmatched. The CDR3 DNA follows: TGTGCCAGCAGCTTGGACAGGGTAACCAAAAACATTCAGTACTTC. The encoded protein is CASSLDRVTKNIQYF.

The rearrangement links TRBV5-5 to TRBJ1-2; possible D gene TRBD1, 5 bases. The CDR3 extends over 16 amino acids. The germline V and J ends were trimmed by 0 bases and 8 bases, with 20 bases remaining between them. Germline values: CDR1 SGHKS, CDR2 YYEKEE (reference sequence). The CDR3: CASSLGGTDSLRGYTF. CDR3 in DNA: TGTGCCAGCAGCTTGGGCGGGACTGACTCGCTGAGGGGCTACACCTTC.

This clone was detected only once. This sample includes further DNA sequences coding for the same CDR3. The chain carries TRBV9 and TRBJ2-3, with D perhaps matching TRBD1 or TRBD2 (5 bases each). This CDR3 has 13 amino acids. In germline, CDR1 is SGDLS, CDR2 YYNGEE. V was shortened by 2 bases and J by 4 bases, with 8 bases between the two germline ends. DNA of the CDR3: TGTGCCAGCAGCGTCGTGGGGGCAGATACGCAGTATTTT. Its translation: CASSVVGADTQYF.

The chain has TRBV11-1 and TRBJ2-2, with 8 bases lining up with TRBD1. Trimming at V came to 6 bases and at J to 4 bases, leaving 7 bases not matched to a gene. Germline CDR1 and CDR2: SGHAT and FQDESV (reference sequence). The CDR3 consists of 15 residues. The CDR3 spells CASRRQGAGTGELFF. The CDR3 nucleotides are TGTGCCAGCAGACGTCAGGGGGCCGGCACCGGGGAGCTGTTTTTT.

The chain recombines TRBV2 with TRBJ1-5; D uncertain. This CDR3 has 14 amino acids. Trimming cost V 2 bases and J 4 bases, with 9 bases left between them. The germline CDR1 and CDR2 sequences are SNHLY and FYNNEI. This CDR3 reads CASSEMAENQPQHF. For the CDR3, the DNA is TGTGCCAGCAGTGAAATGGCAGAGAATCAGCCCCAGCATTTT.

J is TRBJ2-5 and V is TRBV7-9; 8 bases map to TRBD1. CDR3 length: 15 residues. From germline, CDR1 is SEHNR and CDR2 FQNEAQ (reference sequence). The V gene end was trimmed by 5 bases and the J gene end by 5 bases; junction bases not matched to a gene: 10. CDR3 bases: TGTGCCAGCAGCACCTCGACAGGGGCAGGGGAGACCCAGTACTTC. It specifies CASSTSTGAGETQYF.

To note about this clone: Other DNA sequences from this sample encode an identical CDR3 as well. The chain has TRBV27 and TRBJ1-2, with D perhaps matching TRBD1 (5 bases). Trimming left V 3 bases short and J 5 bases short, with 7 bases between. Germline V CDR1 and CDR2: MNHEY, SMNVEV (reference sequence). The CDR3 totals 12 residues. The CDR3 nucleotides are TGTGCCAGCAGTTTCTCAGGGTATGGCTACACCTTC. This encodes CASSFSGYGYTF.

This clone was seen just once. This chain joins TRBV7-2 and TRBJ1-1, with D possibly being TRBD1 (6 bases). CDR3 length: 15 amino acids. V gave up 5 bases and J gave up 7 bases, with 20 bases separating them. CDR1 is SGHTA and CDR2 is FQGNSA in the germline V gene. The CDR3 spells CASSRVPTGLNEAFF. CDR3 sequence (DNA): TGTGCCAGCAGCCGGGTCCCAACAGGGCTCAATGAAGCTTTCTTT.

The chain is built from TRBV15 and TRBJ2-1, with D perhaps given as TRBD1 or TRBD2 (6 bases each). Germline V gene sequence: CDR1 LNHNV, CDR2 YYDKDF (reference sequence). V gave up 4 bases and J gave up 4 bases, with 26 bases separating them. The CDR3 runs to 19 residues. The CDR3 protein is CATSTVPGALIQGYNEQFF. As DNA, the CDR3 is TGTGCCACCAGCACCGTGCCGGGGGCACTAATACAGGGTTACAATGAGCAGTTCTTC.

The CDR3 DNA reads TGTGCCAGCTCACCACTCCGACAGGGTGGCACCGGGGAGCTGTTTTTT. Its protein product is CASSPLRQGGTGELFF. V gene TRBV18 combines with J gene TRBJ2-2; 7 positions agree with TRBD1. The V gene end was trimmed by 1 base and the J gene end by 4 bases; junction bases not matched to a gene: 6. CDR3 size: 16 residues. The germline V gene has CDR1 KGHSH and CDR2 LQKENI.